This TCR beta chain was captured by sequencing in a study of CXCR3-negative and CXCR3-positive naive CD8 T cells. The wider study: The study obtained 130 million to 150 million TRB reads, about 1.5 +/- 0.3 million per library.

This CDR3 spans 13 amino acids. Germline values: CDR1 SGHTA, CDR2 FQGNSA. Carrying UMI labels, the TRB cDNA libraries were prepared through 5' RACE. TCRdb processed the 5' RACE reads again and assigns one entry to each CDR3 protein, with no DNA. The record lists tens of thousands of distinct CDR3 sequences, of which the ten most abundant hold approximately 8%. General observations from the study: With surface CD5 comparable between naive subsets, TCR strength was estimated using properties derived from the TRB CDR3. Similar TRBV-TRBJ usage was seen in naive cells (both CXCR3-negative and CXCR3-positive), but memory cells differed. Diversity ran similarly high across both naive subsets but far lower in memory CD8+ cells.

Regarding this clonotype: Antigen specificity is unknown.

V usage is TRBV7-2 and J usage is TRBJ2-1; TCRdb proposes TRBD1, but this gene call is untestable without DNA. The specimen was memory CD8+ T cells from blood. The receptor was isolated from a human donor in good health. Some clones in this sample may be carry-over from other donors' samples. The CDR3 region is CASSLSPSNEQFF. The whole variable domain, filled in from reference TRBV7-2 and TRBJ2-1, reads GAGVSQSPSNKVTEKGKDVELRCDPISGHTALYWYRQSLGQGLEFLIYFQGNSAPDKSGLPSDRFSAERTGGSVSTLTIQRTQQEDSAVYLCASSLSPSNEQFFGPGTRLTVL.